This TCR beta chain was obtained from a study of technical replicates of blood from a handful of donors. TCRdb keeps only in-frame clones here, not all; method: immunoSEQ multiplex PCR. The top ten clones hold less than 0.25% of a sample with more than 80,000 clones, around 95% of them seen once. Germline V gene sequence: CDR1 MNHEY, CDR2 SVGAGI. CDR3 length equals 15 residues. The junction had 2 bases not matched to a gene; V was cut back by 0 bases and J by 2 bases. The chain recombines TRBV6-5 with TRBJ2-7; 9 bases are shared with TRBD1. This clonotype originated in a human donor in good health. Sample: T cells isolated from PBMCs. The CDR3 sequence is CASSYSRDRAYEQYF. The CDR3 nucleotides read TGTGCCAGCAGTTACTCGAGGGACAGGGCCTACGAGCAGTACTTC.